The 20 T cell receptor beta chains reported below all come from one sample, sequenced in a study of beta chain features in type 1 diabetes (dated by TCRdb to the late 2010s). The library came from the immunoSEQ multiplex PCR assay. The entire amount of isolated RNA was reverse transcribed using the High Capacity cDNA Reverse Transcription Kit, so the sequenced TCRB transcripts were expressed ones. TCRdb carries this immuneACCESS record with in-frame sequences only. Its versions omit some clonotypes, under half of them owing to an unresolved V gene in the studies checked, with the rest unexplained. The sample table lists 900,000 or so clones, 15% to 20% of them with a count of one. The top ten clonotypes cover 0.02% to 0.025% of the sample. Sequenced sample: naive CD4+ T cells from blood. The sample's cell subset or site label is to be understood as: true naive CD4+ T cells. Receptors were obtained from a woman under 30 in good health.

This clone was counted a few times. The CDR3 loop reads CASSADGNTIYF. CDR3 DNA: TGTGCCAGCAGTGCCGACGGAAACACCATATATTTT. The genes are TRBV6-5 and TRBJ1-3; D unclear. CDR3 length: 12 amino acids. Germline loops: CDR1 MNHEY, CDR2 SVGAGI. Deletions cut 5 bases from V and 4 bases from J, with 6 bases between.

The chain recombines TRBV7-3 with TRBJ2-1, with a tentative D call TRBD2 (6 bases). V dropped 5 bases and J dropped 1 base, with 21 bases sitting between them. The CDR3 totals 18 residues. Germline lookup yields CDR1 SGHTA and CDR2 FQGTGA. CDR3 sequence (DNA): TGTGCCAGCAGCCACCCGGAGGCCAGCGGGCAATCCTACAATGAGCAGTTCTTC. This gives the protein CASSHPEASGQSYNEQFF.

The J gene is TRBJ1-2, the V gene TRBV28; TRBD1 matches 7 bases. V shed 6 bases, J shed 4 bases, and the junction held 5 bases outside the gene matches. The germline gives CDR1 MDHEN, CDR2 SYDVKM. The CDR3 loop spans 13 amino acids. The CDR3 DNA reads TGTGCCAGCAGAACCAGGGACAGCTATGGCTACACCTTC. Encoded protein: CASRTRDSYGYTF.

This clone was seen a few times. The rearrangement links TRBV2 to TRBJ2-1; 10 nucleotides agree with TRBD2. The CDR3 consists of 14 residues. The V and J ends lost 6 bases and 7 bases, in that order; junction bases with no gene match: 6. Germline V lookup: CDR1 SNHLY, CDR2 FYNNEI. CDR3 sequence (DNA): TGTGCCAGCAGCCGGACTAGCGGCGGTAATGAGCAGTTCTTC. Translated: CASSRTSGGNEQFF.

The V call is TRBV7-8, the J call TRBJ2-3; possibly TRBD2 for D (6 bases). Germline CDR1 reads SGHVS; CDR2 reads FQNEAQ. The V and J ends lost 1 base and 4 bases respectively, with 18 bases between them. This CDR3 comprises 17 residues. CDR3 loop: CASSLDAGHLPPDTQYF. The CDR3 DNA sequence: TGTGCCAGCAGCTTAGACGCGGGGCACCTACCCCCAGATACGCAGTATTTT.

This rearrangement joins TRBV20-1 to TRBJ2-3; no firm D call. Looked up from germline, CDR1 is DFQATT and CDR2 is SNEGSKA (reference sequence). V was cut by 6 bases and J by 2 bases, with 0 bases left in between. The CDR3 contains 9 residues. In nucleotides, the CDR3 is TGCAGTGCCACAGATACGCAGTATTTT. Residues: CSATDTQYF.

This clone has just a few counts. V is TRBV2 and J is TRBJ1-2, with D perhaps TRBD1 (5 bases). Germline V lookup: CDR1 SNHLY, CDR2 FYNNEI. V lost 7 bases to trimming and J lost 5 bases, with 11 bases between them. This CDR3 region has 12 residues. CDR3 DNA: TGTGCCAGCAAAGGGACTGATTATGGCTACACCTTC. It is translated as CASKGTDYGYTF.

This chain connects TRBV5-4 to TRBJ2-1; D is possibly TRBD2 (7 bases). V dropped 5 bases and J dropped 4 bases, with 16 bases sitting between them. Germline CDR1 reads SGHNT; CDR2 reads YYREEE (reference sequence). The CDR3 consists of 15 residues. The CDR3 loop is CASRRGQESYNEQFF. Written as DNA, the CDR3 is TGTGCCAGCAGGCGGGGGCAGGAAAGTTACAATGAGCAGTTCTTC.

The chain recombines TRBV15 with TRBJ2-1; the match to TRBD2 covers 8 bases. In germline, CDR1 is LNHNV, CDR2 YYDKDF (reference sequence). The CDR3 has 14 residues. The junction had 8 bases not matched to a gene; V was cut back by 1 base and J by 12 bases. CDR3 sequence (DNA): TGTGCCACCAGCAGAGCGGGAGGGGGGGCAGGGCAGTTCTTC. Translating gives CATSRAGGGAGQFF.

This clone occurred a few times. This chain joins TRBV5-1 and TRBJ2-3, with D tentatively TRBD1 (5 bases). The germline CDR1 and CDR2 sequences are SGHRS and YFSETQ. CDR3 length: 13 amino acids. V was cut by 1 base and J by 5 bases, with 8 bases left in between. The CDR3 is CASSLRQQDTQYF. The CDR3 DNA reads TGCGCCAGCAGCTTGAGACAGCAAGATACGCAGTATTTT.

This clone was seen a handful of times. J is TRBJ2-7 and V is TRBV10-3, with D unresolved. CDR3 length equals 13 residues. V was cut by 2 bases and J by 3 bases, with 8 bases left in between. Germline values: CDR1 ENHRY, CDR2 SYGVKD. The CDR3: CAISEELFYEQYF. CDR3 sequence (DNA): TGTGCCATCAGTGAGGAGTTATTCTACGAGCAGTACTTC.

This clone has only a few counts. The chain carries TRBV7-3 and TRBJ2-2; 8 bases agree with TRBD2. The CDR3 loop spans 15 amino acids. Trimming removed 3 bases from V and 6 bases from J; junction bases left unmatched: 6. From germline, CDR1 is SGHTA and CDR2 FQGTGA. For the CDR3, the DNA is TGTGCCAGCAGCTTCACTAGCGGACTGCCCGGGGAGCTGTTTTTT. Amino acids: CASSFTSGLPGELFF.

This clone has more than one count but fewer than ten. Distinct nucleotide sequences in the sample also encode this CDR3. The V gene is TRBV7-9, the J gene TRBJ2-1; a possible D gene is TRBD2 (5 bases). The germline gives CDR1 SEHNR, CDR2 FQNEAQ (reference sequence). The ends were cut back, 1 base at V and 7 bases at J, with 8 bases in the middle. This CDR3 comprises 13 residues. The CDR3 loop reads CASSLGLANEQFF. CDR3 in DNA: TGTGCCAGCAGCTTAGGTCTAGCTAATGAGCAGTTCTTC. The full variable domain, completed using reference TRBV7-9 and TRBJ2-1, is DTGVSQNPRHKITKRGQNVTFRCDPISEHNRLYWYRQTLGQGPEFLTYFQNEAQLEKSRLLSDRFSAERPKGSFSTLEIQRTEQGDSAMYLCASSLGLANEQFFGPGTRLTVL.

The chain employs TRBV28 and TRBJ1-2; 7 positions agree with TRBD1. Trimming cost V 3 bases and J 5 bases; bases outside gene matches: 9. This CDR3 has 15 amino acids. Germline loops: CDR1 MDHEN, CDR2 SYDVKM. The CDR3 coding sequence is TGTGCCAGCAGTTTTGTCGACAGGGTTGCTTATGGCTACACCTTC. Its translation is CASSFVDRVAYGYTF.

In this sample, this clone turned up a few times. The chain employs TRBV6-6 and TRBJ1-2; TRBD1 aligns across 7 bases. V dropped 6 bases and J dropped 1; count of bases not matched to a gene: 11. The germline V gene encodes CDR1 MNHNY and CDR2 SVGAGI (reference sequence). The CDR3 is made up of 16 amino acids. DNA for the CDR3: TGTGCCAGCAGCAGCATCCAGGGGGGTAGTAACTATGGCTACACCTTC. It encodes CASSSIQGGSNYGYTF.

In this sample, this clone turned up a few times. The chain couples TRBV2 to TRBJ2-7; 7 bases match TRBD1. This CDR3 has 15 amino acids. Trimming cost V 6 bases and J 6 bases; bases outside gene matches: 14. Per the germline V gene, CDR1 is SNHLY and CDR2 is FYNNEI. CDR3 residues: CASSQPGTATREQYF. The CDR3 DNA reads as TGTGCCAGCAGCCAACCTGGGACAGCCACACGCGAGCAGTACTTC. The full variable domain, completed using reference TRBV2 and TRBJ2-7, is EPEVTQTPSHQVTQMGQEVILRCVPISNHLYFYWYRQILGQKVEFLVSFYNNEISEKSEIFDDQFSVERPDGSNFTLKIRSTKLEDSAMYFCASSQPGTATREQYFGPGTRLTVT.

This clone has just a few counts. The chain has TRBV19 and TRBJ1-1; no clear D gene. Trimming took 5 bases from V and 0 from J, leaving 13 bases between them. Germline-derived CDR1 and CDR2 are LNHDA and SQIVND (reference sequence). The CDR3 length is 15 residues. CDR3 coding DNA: TGTGCCAGTAGTCCCCCATGGCGAATGAACACTGAAGCTTTCTTT. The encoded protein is CASSPPWRMNTEAFF.

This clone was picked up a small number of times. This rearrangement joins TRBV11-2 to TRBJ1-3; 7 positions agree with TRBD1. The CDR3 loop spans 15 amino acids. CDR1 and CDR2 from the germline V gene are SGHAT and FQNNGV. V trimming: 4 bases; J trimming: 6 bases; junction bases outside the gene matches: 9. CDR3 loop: CASSSIRDRKNTIYF. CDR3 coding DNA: TGTGCCAGCAGCTCAATCCGGGACAGAAAAAACACCATATATTTT.

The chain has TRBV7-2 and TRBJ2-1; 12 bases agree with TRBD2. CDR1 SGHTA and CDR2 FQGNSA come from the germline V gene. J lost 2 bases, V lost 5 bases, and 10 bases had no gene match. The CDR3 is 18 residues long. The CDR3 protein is CASSQYTRLAGAYNEQFF. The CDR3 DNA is TGTGCCAGCAGCCAGTATACAAGACTAGCGGGAGCCTACAATGAGCAGTTCTTC.

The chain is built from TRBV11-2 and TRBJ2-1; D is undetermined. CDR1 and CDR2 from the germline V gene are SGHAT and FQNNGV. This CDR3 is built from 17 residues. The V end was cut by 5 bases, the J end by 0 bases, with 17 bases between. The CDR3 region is CASSPMVLPSSYNEQFF. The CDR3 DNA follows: TGTGCCAGCAGCCCCATGGTTTTGCCGAGCTCCTACAATGAGCAGTTCTTC. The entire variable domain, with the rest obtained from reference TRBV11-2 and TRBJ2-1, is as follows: EAGVAQSPRYKIIEKRQSVAFWCNPISGHATLYWYQQILGQGPKLLIQFQNNGVVDDSQLPKDRFSAERLKGVDSTLKIQPAKLEDSAVYLCASSPMVLPSSYNEQFFGPGTRLTVL.